The rows below give T cell receptor beta chains drawn from one sample of a study of PD-1 blockade in classical Hodgkin lymphoma. The method was immunoSEQ multiplex PCR; TCRdb's version includes in-frame clones alone and lacks a portion of them. Of about 50,000 clones listed, about two thirds are singletons. Sequencing used peripheral blood mononuclear cells (PBMCs), obtained before the second cycle of nivolumab. The receptors originated from a human donor with classical Hodgkin lymphoma. Both conserved end residues are part of each CDR3. D genes are given only for firm matches. Expanded clones are given a class, and other clones once, few, many or no size at all.

V gene	J gene	CDR3 length	D gene	clone size	CDR3 protein	CDR3 DNA
TRBV6-6	TRBJ1-1	13	TRBD1	NA	CASSGQGNTEAFF	TGTGCCAGCAGCGGACAGGGAAACACTGAAGCTTTCTTT
TRBV19	TRBJ2-7	13	NA	few	CASSPRKAYEQYF	TGTGCCAGTAGCCCCAGGAAGGCGTACGAGCAGTACTTC
TRBV29-1	TRBJ2-7	15	TRBD1	NA	CSVEDDRGKVGEQYF	TGCAGCGTTGAAGATGACAGGGGGAAAGTGGGCGAGCAGTACTTC
TRBV6-1	TRBJ2-4	16	NA	once	CASSEAVRGTKNIQYF	TGTGCCAGCAGTGAAGCGGTCCGGGGTACCAAAAACATTCAGTACTTC
TRBV7-9	TRBJ2-5	14	TRBD1	NA	CASSLGTDQETQYF	TGTGCCAGCAGCCTAGGGACAGACCAAGAGACCCAGTACTTC
TRBV27	TRBJ1-1	16	NA	NA	CASSLSERRMNTEAFF	TGTGCCAGCAGTTTATCGGAACGGCGAATGAACACTGAAGCTTTCTTT
TRBV6-5	TRBJ2-7	14	NA	NA	CASSLPGTPGEQYF	TGTGCCAGCAGCCTCCCCGGGACCCCCGGCGAGCAGTACTTC
TRBV6-6	TRBJ1-1	14	NA	NA	CASSPRGEDTEAFF	TGTGCCAGCAGCCCCCGGGGGGAGGACACTGAAGCTTTCTTT
TRBV6-5	TRBJ2-7	12	NA	NA	CASSPLEQAQYF	TGTGCCAGCAGTCCCTTAGAACAGGCGCAGTACTTC
TRBV7-2	TRBJ1-2	15	NA	NA	CASSLVGGPLYGYTF	TGTGCCAGCAGCTTAGTGGGAGGGCCCCTCTATGGCTACACCTTC
TRBV9	TRBJ2-3	16	NA	NA	CASSPGESRSTDTQYF	TGTGCCAGCAGCCCCGGGGAGTCGCGGAGCACAGATACGCAGTATTTT
TRBV4-1	TRBJ2-7	16	TRBD1	NA	CASSQEGGTGNYEQYF	TGCGCCAGCAGCCAAGAAGGAGGGACAGGGAACTACGAGCAGTACTTC
TRBV9	TRBJ2-3	16	TRBD1	NA	CASSGGTGVFTDTQYF	TGTGCCAGCAGCGGGGGGACAGGGGTCTTCACAGATACGCAGTATTTT
TRBV2	TRBJ2-1	16	NA	NA	CASSPSAGLSYNEQFF	TGTGCCAGCAGCCCTAGCGCGGGACTCTCCTACAATGAGCAGTTCTTC
TRBV28	TRBJ2-1	15	TRBD1	NA	CASTSTGEGAPEQFF	TGTGCCAGCACAAGCACAGGGGAAGGAGCACCTGAGCAGTTCTTC
TRBV19	TRBJ2-7	15	NA	NA	CASSPAYPDIAEQYF	TGTGCCAGTAGTCCCGCCTATCCGGATATCGCAGAGCAGTACTTC
TRBV19	TRBJ1-2	18	NA	NA	CASTGPPGSGPENYGYTF	TGTGCCAGTACGGGGCCCCCAGGGTCCGGGCCGGAGAACTATGGCTACACCTTC
TRBV5-6	TRBJ1-5	15	TRBD1	NA	CASSLGTVHNQPQHF	TGTGCCAGCAGCTTAGGGACAGTCCACAATCAGCCCCAGCATTTT
TRBV7-3	TRBJ2-1	16	TRBD2	NA	CASSLRGLAGGDEQFF	TGTGCCAGCAGCTTAAGGGGACTAGCGGGAGGCGATGAGCAGTTCTTC
TRBV12-5	TRBJ2-7	14	TRBD2	NA	CASAPGGNSYEQYF	TGTGCTAGTGCCCCGGGGGGAAACTCCTACGAGCAGTACTTC
TRBV7-9	TRBJ1-1	12	NA	NA	CASSFRLTEAFF	TGTGCCAGCAGTTTTAGACTGACTGAAGCTTTCTTT